The text below deals with one TCR beta chain. The CDR3 is 16 amino acids. Germline trimming cut 0 bases from V and 0 bases from J; bases unmatched to any gene: 2. The V gene's germline CDR1 is SGHNT and CDR2 YYREEE (reference sequence). The data derive from a study of blood T cell repertoires in COVID-19. The study drew participants aged about 18 to 89 years from 20 to 30 US areas. In the source study's methods: Reference gene primer amplification yielded estimated nucleated cell counts. TCRdb's copy holds only in-frame clones and misses some; the assay was immunoSEQ multiplex PCR. D and trimming come from the DNA, and the V and J calls and clone size come from that table. The data show around 300,000 clones, approximately 86% seen once.

The clonotype comes from a woman younger than 35 who had recovered from COVID-19. The sequencing input was PBMCs or T cells enriched from blood (not recorded which). The genes are TRBV5-4 and TRBJ2-2, with 7 bases fitting TRBD1. The DNA for the CDR3 is TGTGCCAGCAGCTTGGTGGGACAGCCGAACACCGGGGAGCTGTTTTTT. Amino acids: CASSLVGQPNTGELFF. The full variable domain, rest sourced from reference TRBV5-4 and TRBJ2-2, is ETGVTQSPTHLIKTRGQQVTLRCSSQSGHNTVSWYQQALGQGPQFIFQYYREEENGRGNFPPRFSGLQFPNYSSELNVNALELDDSALYLCASSLVGQPNTGELFFGEGSRLTVL.